The next 14 T cell receptor beta chains were all read from a single sample in a study of blood T cell repertoires in COVID-19 (dated by TCRdb to the early 2020s). Libraries came from the immunoSEQ multiplex PCR assay. TCRdb limited this immuneACCESS table to in-frame rearrangements with V and J called. A share of clones is missing; checked studies link under half to unresolved V genes, and the rest is unexplained. This sample gives about 300,000 clones in total; under 90% of them show up just once. About 4% of the sample is held by the ten biggest clonotypes. Sequenced material: PBMCs or T cells enriched from blood (not recorded which). The receptors were gathered from a man between 25 and 39 years old who had recovered from COVID-19.

The V gene is TRBV11-3, the J gene TRBJ2-5; 9 positions agree with TRBD2. Germline CDR1 SGHNT, CDR2 YENEEA. Unmatched junction bases numbered 6, after V lost 5 bases and J lost 2 bases. This CDR3 contains 15 residues. The CDR3 loop is CASSDRSGSQETQYF. For the CDR3, the DNA is TGTGCCAGCAGCGACCGTAGCGGGAGTCAAGAGACCCAGTACTTC.

The chain joins TRBV18 to TRBJ1-5; D is possibly TRBD1 (5 bases). Germline V gives CDR1 KGHSH, CDR2 LQKENI. Between the trimmed V and J ends, which lost 0 bases and 4 bases, there was a span of 10 bases. The CDR3 extends over 15 amino acids. The CDR3 protein is CASSPPGLTNQPQHF. CDR3 in DNA: TGTGCCAGCTCACCACCGGGGCTGACAAATCAGCCCCAGCATTTT.

This clone was observed a handful of times. The J gene is TRBJ1-2, the V gene TRBV18; D uncertain. Per germline, CDR1 KGHSH and CDR2 LQKENI. The germline V and J ends were trimmed by 1 base and 4 bases, with 13 bases remaining between them. This CDR3 is 15 amino acids long. The CDR3 DNA reads TGTGCCAGCTCACCACTGGTCGGTGCGAGCTATGGCTACACCTTC. Amino acids: CASSPLVGASYGYTF.

V is TRBV2 and J is TRBJ2-7; tentative D call: TRBD1 (6 bases). The CDR3 has 12 residues. In germline, CDR1 is SNHLY, CDR2 FYNNEI. The V end was cut by 4 bases, the J end by 6 bases, with 10 bases between. The CDR3 spells CASSAQGAEQYF. The CDR3 nucleotides read TGTGCCAGCAGTGCACAGGGTGCCGAGCAGTACTTC.

The sample holds a few counts of this clone. The chain combines TRBV6-2 or TRBV6-3 with TRBJ2-3; 12 bases fit TRBD2. This CDR3 comprises 15 residues. The ends lost 4 bases at V and 2 bases at J; junction bases unmatched: 1. Germline loops: CDR1 MNHEY, CDR2 SVGEGT. The CDR3 nucleotides read TGTGCCAGCAGTTCTAGCGGGGGGGCCACAGATACGCAGTATTTT. Translated: CASSSSGGATDTQYF.

The V call is TRBV7-9, the J call TRBJ2-7; tentatively, D is TRBD2 (6 bases). This CDR3 region has 12 residues. Germline V lookup: CDR1 SEHNR, CDR2 FQNEAQ (reference sequence). With 4 bases removed from V and 5 bases from J, the gap between germline ends came to 9 bases. The CDR3 is CASSSREDEQYF. The CDR3 DNA reads as TGTGCCAGCAGCTCCAGGGAGGACGAGCAGTACTTC.

The V and J genes are TRBV10-2 and TRBJ2-7; D is possibly TRBD1 (5 bases). CDR3 length: 14 amino acids. Germline V CDR1 and CDR2: WSHSY, SAAADI. V lost 6 bases and J 6 bases, leaving 18 bases between the germline ends. CDR3 in DNA: TGCGCCAGCAGACTACAGGCCCTCGGCTCCGAGCAGTACTTC. It translates to CASRLQALGSEQYF.

This clone was detected only once. The V and J genes are TRBV6-1 and TRBJ1-5, with 12 bases that match TRBD1. CDR1 MNHNS and CDR2 SASEGT come from the germline V gene. The CDR3 contains 19 residues. Germline trimming cut 2 bases from V and 4 bases from J; bases unmatched to any gene: 12. The DNA of the CDR3 is TGTGCCAGCAGTGAACAGGGACAGGGGGCGGCTCACCAAAATCAGCCCCAGCATTTT. It yields the protein CASSEQGQGAAHQNQPQHF.

The chain recombines TRBV29-1 with TRBJ2-3; 7 bases are shared with TRBD1. Trimming at V came to 2 bases and at J to 4 bases, leaving 6 bases not matched to a gene. This CDR3 region has 14 residues. Germline loops: CDR1 SQVTM, CDR2 ANQGSEA. The chain's CDR3 is CSVERQGVADTQYF. The CDR3 coding sequence is TGCAGCGTTGAAAGACAGGGTGTCGCAGATACGCAGTATTTT.

V usage is TRBV19 and J usage is TRBJ2-7, with a weak D call TRBD2 (6 bases). Germline CDR1 reads LNHDA; CDR2 reads SQIVND (reference sequence). Trimming cost V 8 bases and J 2 bases, with 16 bases left between them. The CDR3 has 14 residues. The CDR3 region is CASFGGPVPYEQYF. The CDR3 DNA sequence: TGTGCCAGTTTTGGAGGGCCGGTACCCTACGAGCAGTACTTC.

V gene TRBV5-1 combines with J gene TRBJ2-1; TRBD1 agrees at 7 bases. Germline CDR1 SGHRS, CDR2 YFSETQ. V gave up 4 bases and J gave up 7 bases; unmatched junction bases: 11. This CDR3 is 15 amino acids long. The CDR3 nucleotides read TGCGCCAGCAGCCCTGGGACAGCCCCCGGGAATGAGCAGTTCTTC. Its protein is CASSPGTAPGNEQFF. The full variable domain, rest sourced from reference TRBV5-1 and TRBJ2-1, is KAGVTQTPRYLIKTRGQQVTLSCSPISGHRSVSWYQQTPGQGLQFLFEYFSETQRNKGNFPGRFSGRQFSNSRSEMNVSTLELGDSALYLCASSPGTAPGNEQFFGPGTRLTVL.

This chain uses TRBV7-2 with TRBJ1-2; tentatively, D is TRBD1 (6 bases). CDR1 is SGHTA, CDR2 FQGNSA, per germline. The CDR3 is made up of 15 amino acids. Deletions cut 4 bases from V and 4 bases from J, with 16 bases between. The CDR3 DNA reads as TGTGCCAGCAGCTACCTAGGGGGAAGGACCTATGGCTACACCTTC. Translated: CASSYLGGRTYGYTF. Combining the CDR3 with reference TRBV7-2 and TRBJ1-2 gives the whole variable domain GAGVSQSPSNKVTEKGKDVELRCDPISGHTALYWYRQSLGQGLEFLIYFQGNSAPDKSGLPSDRFSAERTGGSVSTLTIQRTQQEDSAVYLCASSYLGGRTYGYTFGSGTRLTVV.

The chain couples TRBV7-9 to TRBJ2-7, with 8 bases that match TRBD1. The CDR3 is made up of 15 amino acids. V dropped 5 bases and J dropped 2; count of bases not matched to a gene: 8. Germline CDR1 is SEHNR and CDR2 is FQNEAQ (reference sequence). This CDR3 reads CASSPGQGRTYEQYF. CDR3 nucleotides: TGTGCCAGCAGCCCCGGACAGGGACGGACCTACGAGCAGTACTTC.

This chain joins TRBV5-8 and TRBJ1-4, with D unresolved. Germline V lookup: CDR1 SGHTS, CDR2 YDEGEE. V lost 0 bases and J lost 4, with 7 bases in between. The CDR3 has 14 amino acids. In nucleotides, the CDR3 is TGTGCCAGCAGCTTGGTACAGAATAATGAAAAACTGTTTTTT. Protein sequence: CASSLVQNNEKLFF.